This TCR beta chain is from a study of vaccination and CD4 T cells after COVID-19. CDR1 is MNHEY, CDR2 SVGAGI, per germline. Trimming took 0 bases from V and 9 from J; bases not matched to a gene: 1. The CDR3 covers 15 residues. With the Oncomine TCR Beta short-read assay, DNA from cultured CD4+ T cells was sequenced. TCRdb ran MiXCR on the PCR reads and lists one entry per CDR3 protein. This table has 6,500 to 10,000 distinct CDR3 sequences, 45% to 50% appearing once. Treatment meaning: roughly 10-day PBMC culture with coronavirus spike peptide pools or control peptides (ViraFEST assay). Pre-COVID-19 pandemic sampling (2011-2018) yielded the unexposed donor's CD4+ T cells. This clonotype was counted only a few times. The antigen is not known.

The sample taken for sequencing was CD4+ T cells from blood, cultured in vitro. This chain links TRBV6-5 with TRBJ1-6, with TRBD1 matching 11 bases. The receptor's source is a human donor in good health. The chain's CDR3 is CASSYSGQGGSPLHF. The CDR3 coding sequence is TGTGCCAGCAGTTACTCGGGACAGGGGGGTTCACCCCTCCACTTT.